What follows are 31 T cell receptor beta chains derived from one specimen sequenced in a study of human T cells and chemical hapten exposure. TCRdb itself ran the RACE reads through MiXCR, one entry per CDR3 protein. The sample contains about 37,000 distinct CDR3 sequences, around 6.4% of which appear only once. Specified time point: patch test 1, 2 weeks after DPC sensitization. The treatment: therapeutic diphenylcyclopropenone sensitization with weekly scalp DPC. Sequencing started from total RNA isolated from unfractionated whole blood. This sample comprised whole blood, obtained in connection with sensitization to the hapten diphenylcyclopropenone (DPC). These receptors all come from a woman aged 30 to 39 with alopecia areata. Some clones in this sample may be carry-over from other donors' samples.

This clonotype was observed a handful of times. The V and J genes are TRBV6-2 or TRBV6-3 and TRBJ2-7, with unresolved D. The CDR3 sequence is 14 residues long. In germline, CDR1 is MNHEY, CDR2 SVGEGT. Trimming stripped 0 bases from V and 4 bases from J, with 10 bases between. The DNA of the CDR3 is TGTGCCAGCAGTTACTCGCCAGAAAGTTACGAGCAGTACTTC. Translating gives CASSYSPESYEQYF.

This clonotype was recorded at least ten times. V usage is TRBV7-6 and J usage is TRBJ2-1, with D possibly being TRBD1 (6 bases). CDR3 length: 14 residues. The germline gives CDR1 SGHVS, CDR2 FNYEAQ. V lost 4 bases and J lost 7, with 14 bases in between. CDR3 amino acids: CASSYQGTGNEQFF. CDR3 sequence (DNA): TGTGCCAGCAGCTATCAGGGGACGGGGAATGAGCAGTTCTTC.

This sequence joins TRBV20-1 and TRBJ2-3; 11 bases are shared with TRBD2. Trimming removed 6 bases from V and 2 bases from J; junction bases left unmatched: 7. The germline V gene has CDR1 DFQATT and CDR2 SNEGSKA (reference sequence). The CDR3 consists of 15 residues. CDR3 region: CSAGTSGGPTDTQYF. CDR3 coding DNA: TGCAGTGCGGGCACTAGCGGGGGACCCACAGATACGCAGTATTTT.

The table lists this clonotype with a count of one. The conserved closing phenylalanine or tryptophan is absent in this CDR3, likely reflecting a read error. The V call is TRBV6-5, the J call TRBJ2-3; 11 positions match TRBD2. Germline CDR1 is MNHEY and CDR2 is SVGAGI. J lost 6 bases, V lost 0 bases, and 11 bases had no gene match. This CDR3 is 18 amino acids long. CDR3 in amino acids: CASSYSKTGLAAGDTQYL. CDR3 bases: TGTGCCAGCAGTTACTCGAAGACGGGACTAGCGGCCGGGGATACGCAGTATCTT.

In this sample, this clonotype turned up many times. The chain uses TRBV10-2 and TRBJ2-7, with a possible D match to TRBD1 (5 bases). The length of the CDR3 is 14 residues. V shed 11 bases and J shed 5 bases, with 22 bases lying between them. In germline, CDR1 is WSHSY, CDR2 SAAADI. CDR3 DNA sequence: TGCGCCTGCCGATCGTTTCAGGGCGTCGACGAGCAGTACTTC. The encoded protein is CACRSFQGVDEQYF.

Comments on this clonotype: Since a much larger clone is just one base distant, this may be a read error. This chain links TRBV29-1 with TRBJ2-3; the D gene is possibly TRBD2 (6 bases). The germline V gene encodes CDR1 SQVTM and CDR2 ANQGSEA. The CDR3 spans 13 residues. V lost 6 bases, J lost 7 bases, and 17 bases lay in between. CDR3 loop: CSVRTGVVYTQYF. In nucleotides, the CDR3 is TGCAGCGTCCGAACGGGAGTGGTTTATACGCAGTATTTT.

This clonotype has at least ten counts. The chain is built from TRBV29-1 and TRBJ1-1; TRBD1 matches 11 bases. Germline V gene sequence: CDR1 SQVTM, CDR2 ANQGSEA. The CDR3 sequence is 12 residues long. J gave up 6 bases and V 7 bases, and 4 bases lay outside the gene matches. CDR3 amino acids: CSAGQGASEAFF. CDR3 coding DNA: TGCAGCGCTGGACAGGGGGCTTCTGAAGCTTTCTTT.

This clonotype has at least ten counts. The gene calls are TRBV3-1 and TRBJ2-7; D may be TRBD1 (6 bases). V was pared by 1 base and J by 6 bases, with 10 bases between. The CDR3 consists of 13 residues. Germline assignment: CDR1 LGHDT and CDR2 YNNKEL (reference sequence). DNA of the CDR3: TGTGCCAGCAGCCAAGTTTTGGGGGCCGAGCAGTACTTC. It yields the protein CASSQVLGAEQYF.

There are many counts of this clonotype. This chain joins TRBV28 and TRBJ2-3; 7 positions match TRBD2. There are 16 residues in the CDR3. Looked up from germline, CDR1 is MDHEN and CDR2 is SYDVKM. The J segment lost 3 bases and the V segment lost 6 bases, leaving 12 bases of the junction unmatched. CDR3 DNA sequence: TGTGCCAGCAGCCGTCCGGGGGTGGGGGGGACAGATACGCAGTATTTT. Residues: CASSRPGVGGTDTQYF.

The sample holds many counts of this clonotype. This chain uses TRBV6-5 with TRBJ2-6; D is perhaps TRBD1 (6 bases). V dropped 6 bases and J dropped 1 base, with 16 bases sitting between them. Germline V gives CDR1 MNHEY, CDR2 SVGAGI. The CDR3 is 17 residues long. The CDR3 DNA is TGTGCCAGCAGAGAAACAGGGTTTCCTTCTGGGGCCAACGTCCTGACTTTC. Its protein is CASRETGFPSGANVLTF.

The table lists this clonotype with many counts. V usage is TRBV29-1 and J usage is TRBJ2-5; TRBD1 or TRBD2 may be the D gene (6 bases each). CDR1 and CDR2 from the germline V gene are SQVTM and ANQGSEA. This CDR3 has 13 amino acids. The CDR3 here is CSGGGLLQETQYF. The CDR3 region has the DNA TGCAGTGGAGGGGGACTGCTCCAAGAGACCCAGTACTTC.

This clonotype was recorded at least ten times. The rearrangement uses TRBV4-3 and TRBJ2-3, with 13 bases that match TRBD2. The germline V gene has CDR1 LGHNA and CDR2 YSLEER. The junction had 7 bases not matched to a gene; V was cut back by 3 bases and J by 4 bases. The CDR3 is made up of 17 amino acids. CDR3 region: CASSQRLGLAGADTQYF. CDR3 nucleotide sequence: TGCGCCAGCAGCCAGAGATTAGGACTAGCGGGGGCAGATACGCAGTATTTT.

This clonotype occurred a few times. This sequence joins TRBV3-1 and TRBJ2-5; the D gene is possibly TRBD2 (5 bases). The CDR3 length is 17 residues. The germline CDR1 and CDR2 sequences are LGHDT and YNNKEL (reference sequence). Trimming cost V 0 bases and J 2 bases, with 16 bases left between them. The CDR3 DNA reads TGTGCCAGCAGCCAAGAAAGGATGTGGGAGAAGCAAGAGACCCAGTACTTC. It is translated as CASSQERMWEKQETQYF.

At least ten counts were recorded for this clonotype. The CDR3 region is CASSPTGQGPQETQYF. CDR3 nucleotide sequence: TGTGCCAGCTCACCCACTGGACAGGGACCCCAAGAGACCCAGTACTTC. The chain joins TRBV18 to TRBJ2-5; 8 positions agree with TRBD1. This CDR3 spans 16 amino acids. Germline values: CDR1 KGHSH, CDR2 LQKENI. The ends lost 3 bases at V and 1 base at J; junction bases unmatched: 7.

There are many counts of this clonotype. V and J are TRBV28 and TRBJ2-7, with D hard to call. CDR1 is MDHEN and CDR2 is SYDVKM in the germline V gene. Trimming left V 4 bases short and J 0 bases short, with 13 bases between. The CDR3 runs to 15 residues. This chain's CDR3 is CASSSIRTVSYEQYF. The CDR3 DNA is TGTGCCAGCAGTTCTATCCGGACCGTCTCCTACGAGCAGTACTTC.

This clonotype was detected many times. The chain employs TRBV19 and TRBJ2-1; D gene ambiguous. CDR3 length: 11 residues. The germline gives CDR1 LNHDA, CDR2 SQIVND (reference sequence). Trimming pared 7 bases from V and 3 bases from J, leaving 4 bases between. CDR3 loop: CASTDYNEQFF. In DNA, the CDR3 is TGTGCCAGTACCGACTACAATGAGCAGTTCTTC.

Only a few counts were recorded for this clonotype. CDR3 protein: CASSPRGQGSSYNEQFF. The CDR3 DNA follows: TGCGCCAGCAGCCCCAGGGGGCAAGGGAGCTCCTACAATGAGCAGTTCTTC. The chain is built from TRBV4-3 and TRBJ2-1, with TRBD1 matching over 8 bases. Germline V gene data show CDR1 as LGHNA and CDR2 as YSLEER. The trim removed 4 bases at V and 0 bases at J, leaving 8 bases unmatched. The CDR3 covers 17 residues.

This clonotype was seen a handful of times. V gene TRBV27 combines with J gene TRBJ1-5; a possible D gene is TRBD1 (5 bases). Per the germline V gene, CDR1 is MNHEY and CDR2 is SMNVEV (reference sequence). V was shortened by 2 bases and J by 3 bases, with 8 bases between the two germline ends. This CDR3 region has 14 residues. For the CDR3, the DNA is TGTGCCAGCAGTTTACAGGGATCCAATCAGCCCCAGCATTTT. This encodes CASSLQGSNQPQHF.

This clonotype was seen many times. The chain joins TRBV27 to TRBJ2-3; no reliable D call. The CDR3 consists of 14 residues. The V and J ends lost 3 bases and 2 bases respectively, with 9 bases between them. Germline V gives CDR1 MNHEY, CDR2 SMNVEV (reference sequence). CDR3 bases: TGTGCCAGCAGTTTTTTACAGCTCACAGATACGCAGTATTTT. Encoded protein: CASSFLQLTDTQYF.

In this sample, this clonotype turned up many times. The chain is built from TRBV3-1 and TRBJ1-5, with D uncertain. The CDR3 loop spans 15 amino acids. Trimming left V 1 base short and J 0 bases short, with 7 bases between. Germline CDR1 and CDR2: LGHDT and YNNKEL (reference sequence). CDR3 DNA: TGTGCCAGCAGCCAAGTCCCGGGTAGCAATCAGCCCCAGCATTTT. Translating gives CASSQVPGSNQPQHF.

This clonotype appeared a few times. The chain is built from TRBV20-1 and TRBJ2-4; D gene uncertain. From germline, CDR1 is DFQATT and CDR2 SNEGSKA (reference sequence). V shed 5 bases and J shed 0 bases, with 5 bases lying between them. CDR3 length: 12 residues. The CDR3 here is CSALLAKNIQYF. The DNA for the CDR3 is TGCAGTGCTTTACTAGCCAAAAACATTCAGTACTTC.

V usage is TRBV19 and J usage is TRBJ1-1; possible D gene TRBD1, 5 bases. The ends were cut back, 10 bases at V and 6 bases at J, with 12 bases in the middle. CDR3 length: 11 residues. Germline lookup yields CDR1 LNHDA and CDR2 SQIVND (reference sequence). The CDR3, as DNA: TGTGCCACCAAGCAGGGAGCTGAAGCTTTCTTT. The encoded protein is CATKQGAEAFF.

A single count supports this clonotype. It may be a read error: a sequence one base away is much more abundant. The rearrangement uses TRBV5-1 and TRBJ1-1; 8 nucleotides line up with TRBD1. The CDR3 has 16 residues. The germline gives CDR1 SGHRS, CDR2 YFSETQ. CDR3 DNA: TGCGCCAGCAGCTTCGTTCAGGGGGCCGGGAACACTAAAGCTTTCTTT. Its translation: CASSFVQGAGNTKAFF.

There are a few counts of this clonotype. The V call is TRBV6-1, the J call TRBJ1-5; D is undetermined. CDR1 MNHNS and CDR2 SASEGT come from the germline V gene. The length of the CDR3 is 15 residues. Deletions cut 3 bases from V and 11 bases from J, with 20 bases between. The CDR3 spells CASSEWQAERMAQHF. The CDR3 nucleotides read TGTGCCAGCAGTGAGTGGCAGGCCGAAAGGATGGCCCAGCATTTT.

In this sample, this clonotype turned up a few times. The CDR3 sequence is CASSPPGTEAFF. The CDR3 coding sequence is TGTGCCAGCAGCCCCCCGGGAACTGAAGCTTTCTTT. J is TRBJ1-1 and V is TRBV12-3 or TRBV12-4, with D unclear. Between the trimmed V and J ends, which lost 6 bases and 5 bases, there was a span of 10 bases. The CDR3 totals 12 residues.

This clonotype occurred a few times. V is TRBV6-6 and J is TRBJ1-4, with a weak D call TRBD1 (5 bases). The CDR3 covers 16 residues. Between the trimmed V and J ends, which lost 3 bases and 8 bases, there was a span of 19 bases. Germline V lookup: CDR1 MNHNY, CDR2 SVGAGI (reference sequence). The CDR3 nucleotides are TGTGCCAGCAGTTATGACAGAGGGGCCCCTGGGGAAAAACTGTTTTTT. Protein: CASSYDRGAPGEKLFF.

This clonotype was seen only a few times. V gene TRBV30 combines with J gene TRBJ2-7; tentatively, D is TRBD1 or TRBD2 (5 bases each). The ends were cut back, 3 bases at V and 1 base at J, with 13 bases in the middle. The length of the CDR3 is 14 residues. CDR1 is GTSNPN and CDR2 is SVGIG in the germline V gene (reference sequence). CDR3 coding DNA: TGTGCCTGGAGCACCGGGACGGAATCCTACGAGCAGTACTTC. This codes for CAWSTGTESYEQYF.

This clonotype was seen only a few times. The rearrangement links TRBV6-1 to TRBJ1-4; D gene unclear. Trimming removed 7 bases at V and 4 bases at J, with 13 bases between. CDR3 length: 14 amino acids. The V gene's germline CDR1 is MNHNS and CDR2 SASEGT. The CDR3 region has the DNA TGTGCCAGCAAACCGGGTCTACTTAATGAAAAACTGTTTTTT. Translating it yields CASKPGLLNEKLFF.

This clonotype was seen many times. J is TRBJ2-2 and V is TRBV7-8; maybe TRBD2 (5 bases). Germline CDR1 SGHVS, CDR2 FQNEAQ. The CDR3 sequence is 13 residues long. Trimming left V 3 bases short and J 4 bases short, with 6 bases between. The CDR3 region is CASSFGSTGELFF. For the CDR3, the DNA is TGTGCCAGCAGCTTTGGGAGCACCGGGGAGCTGTTTTTT.

The CDR3 sequence is CAISVGVQQGTVDEQYF. The CDR3, as DNA: TGTGCCATCAGTGTGGGGGTCCAACAGGGGACGGTGGACGAGCAGTACTTC. This chain links TRBV10-3 with TRBJ2-7; 7 bases map to TRBD1. The CDR3 covers 17 residues. Germline CDR1 and CDR2: ENHRY and SYGVKD. Trimming cost V 4 bases and J 5 bases; bases outside gene matches: 17.

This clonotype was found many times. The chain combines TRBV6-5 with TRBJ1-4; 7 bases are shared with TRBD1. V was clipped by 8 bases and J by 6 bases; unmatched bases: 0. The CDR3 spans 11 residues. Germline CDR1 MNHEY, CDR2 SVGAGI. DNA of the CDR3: TGTGCCAGCGGGACAGATGAAAAACTGTTTTTT. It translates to CASGTDEKLFF.